These 18 T cell receptor beta chains originate from one sample sequenced in a study of cytomegalovirus exposure and HLA in healthy donors. The PCR employed 60 Vbeta primers together with 13 Jbeta primers. The assay was immunoSEQ multiplex PCR, and TCRdb's table has in-frame clones only and misses some. This repertoire shows around 100,000 clones, 78% found once; its top ten account for 4% to 5.5%. The sample consisted of PBMCs. These receptors all come from a male donor in good health and CMV-seropositive.

The genes are TRBV7-6 and TRBJ2-3; 7 positions agree with TRBD2. Germline assignment: CDR1 SGHVS and CDR2 FNYEAQ. Germline trimming cut 5 bases from V and 0 bases from J; bases unmatched to any gene: 2. CDR3 length equals 14 residues. The CDR3 region is CASSAGVSTDTQYF. CDR3 bases: TGTGCCAGCAGCGCGGGAGTTAGCACAGATACGCAGTATTTT. Supplemented by reference TRBV7-6 and TRBJ2-3, the full variable domain reads GAGVSQSPRYKVTKRGQDVALRCDPISGHVSLYWYRQALGQGPEFLTYFNYEAQQDKSGLPNDRFSAERPEGSISTLTIQRTEQRDSAMYRCASSAGVSTDTQYFGPGTRLTVL.

This chain links TRBV14 with TRBJ2-7, with no clear D. CDR1 is SGHDN and CDR2 is FVKESK in the germline V gene. This CDR3 region has 13 residues. Trimming took off 7 bases at V and 0 bases at J, with 10 bases between the two ends. This CDR3 is CASKETNSYEQYF. For the CDR3, the DNA is TGTGCCAGCAAGGAGACCAACTCCTACGAGCAGTACTTC.

V usage is TRBV5-1 and J usage is TRBJ2-7; no clear D gene. Germline assignment: CDR1 SGHRS and CDR2 YFSETQ. The length of the CDR3 is 13 residues. V was shortened by 5 bases and J by 0 bases, with 9 bases between the two germline ends. The CDR3 DNA reads TGCGCCAGCAGTAGCCAGTTCTCCTACGAGCAGTACTTC. Its translation: CASSSQFSYEQYF.

The chain couples TRBV5-1 to TRBJ2-5; 12 bases fit TRBD2. The CDR3 has 17 amino acids. Looked up from germline, CDR1 is SGHRS and CDR2 is YFSETQ. With V trimmed by 0 bases and J by 5 bases, 8 bases remained unmatched. The CDR3 region is CASSLAPSGRAMETQYF. Written as DNA, the CDR3 is TGCGCCAGCAGCTTGGCCCCTAGCGGGAGGGCCATGGAGACCCAGTACTTC.

This rearrangement joins TRBV9 to TRBJ2-7; TRBD1 is a possible D gene (5 bases). V lost 0 bases to trimming and J lost 3 bases, with 7 bases between them. Germline lookup yields CDR1 SGDLS and CDR2 YYNGEE. This CDR3 has 13 amino acids. CDR3 sequence reads: CASSVEGDYEQYF. For the CDR3, the DNA is TGTGCCAGCAGCGTAGAAGGGGACTACGAGCAGTACTTC. Supplemented by reference TRBV9 and TRBJ2-7, the full variable domain reads DSGVTQTPKHLITATGQRVTLRCSPRSGDLSVYWYQQSLDQGLQFLIQYYNGEERAKGNILERFSAQQFPDLHSELNLSSLELGDSALYFCASSVEGDYEQYFGPGTRLTVT.

This clone occurred a few times. The rearrangement joins TRBV19 to TRBJ2-7; 9 nucleotides line up with TRBD2. The V gene end was trimmed by 5 bases and the J gene end by 0 bases; junction bases not matched to a gene: 5. The CDR3 has 15 amino acids. The V gene's germline CDR1 is LNHDA and CDR2 SQIVND (reference sequence). CDR3 region: CASSDSGGYSYEQYF. CDR3 DNA sequence: TGTGCCAGTAGTGACAGCGGGGGGTACTCCTACGAGCAGTACTTC.

The chain carries TRBV10-2 and TRBJ2-7; 13 bases fit TRBD2. V gave up 1 base and J gave up 3 bases; unmatched junction bases: 9. This CDR3 contains 18 residues. The germline V gene has CDR1 WSHSY and CDR2 SAAADI. The CDR3 DNA is TGCGCCAGCAGTGAGTTAAACAACCGACTAGCGGGAGGCTACGAGCAGTACTTC. It codes for CASSELNNRLAGGYEQYF.

In this sample, this clone turned up a few times. This chain's CDR3 is CAWSVRGGASNTEAFF. In DNA form, the CDR3 reads TGTGCCTGGAGTGTAAGGGGGGGGGCCTCGAACACTGAAGCTTTCTTT. This chain joins TRBV30 and TRBJ1-1, with D possibly matching TRBD1 (6 bases). Looked up from germline, CDR1 is GTSNPN and CDR2 is SVGIG (reference sequence). The CDR3 sequence is 16 residues long. V was shortened by 0 bases and J by 1 base, with 15 bases between the two germline ends.

The chain uses TRBV28 and TRBJ1-2, with D possibly being TRBD1 (6 bases). The CDR3 extends over 12 amino acids. Looked up from germline, CDR1 is MDHEN and CDR2 is SYDVKM. V dropped 7 bases and J dropped 8 bases, with 14 bases sitting between them. CDR3 residues: CASTRTGHGYTF. CDR3 DNA sequence: TGTGCCAGCACCAGAACAGGGCACGGCTACACCTTC.

The V call is TRBV19, the J call TRBJ2-7; 8 bases are a match to TRBD1. The CDR3 runs 15 residues. V dropped 1 base and J dropped 3; count of bases not matched to a gene: 5. Germline CDR1 reads LNHDA; CDR2 reads SQIVND (reference sequence). The DNA of the CDR3 is TGTGCCAGTAGTATAGCCTCCGGACAGGGCTACGAGCAGTACTTC. This gives the protein CASSIASGQGYEQYF.

The chain combines TRBV5-4 with TRBJ2-1; 9 bases are a match to TRBD2. Germline V gene data show CDR1 as SGHNT and CDR2 as YYREEE (reference sequence). The CDR3 length is 17 residues. V shed 4 bases and J 4 bases; nucleotides not matched to a gene: 12. CDR3 loop: CASSLLAGEGAYNEQFF. DNA for the CDR3: TGTGCCAGCAGCCTCTTAGCGGGAGAAGGTGCTTACAATGAGCAGTTCTTC.

This clone occurred a few times. The rearrangement uses TRBV28 and TRBJ1-4; no clear D gene. The CDR3 has 12 residues. Germline V lookup: CDR1 MDHEN, CDR2 SYDVKM. V gave up 8 bases and J gave up 8 bases, with 12 bases separating them. DNA for the CDR3: TGTGCCAGCTGGAGTGTATGGGAAAAACTGTTTTTT. Its translation: CASWSVWEKLFF.

The rearrangement joins TRBV6-1 to TRBJ1-2; D unresolved. The CDR3 is 13 amino acids. CDR1 is MNHNS and CDR2 is SASEGT in the germline V gene. Trimming stripped 0 bases from V and 4 bases from J, with 6 bases between. The CDR3 DNA sequence: TGTGCCAGCAGTGAAGCCCTTGTCTATGGCTACACCTTC. It yields the protein CASSEALVYGYTF.

This clone was recorded a few times. The genes are TRBV18 and TRBJ1-5; 7 bases are shared with TRBD1. V shed 3 bases, J shed 4 bases, and the junction held 9 bases outside the gene matches. Germline-derived CDR1 and CDR2 are KGHSH and LQKENI. There are 16 residues in the CDR3. The CDR3 region is CASSPRGGQPNQPQHF. The CDR3 DNA is TGTGCCAGCTCACCTCGGGGGGGACAGCCAAATCAGCCCCAGCATTTT.

The chain carries TRBV6-4 and TRBJ1-1, with 12 bases that match TRBD1. Trimming at V came to 6 bases and at J to 4 bases, leaving 12 bases not matched to a gene. This CDR3 comprises 17 residues. From germline, CDR1 is MRHNA and CDR2 SNTAGT. In DNA form, the CDR3 reads TGTGCCAGCAGGCCGGGGACAGGGGGCAGTTCAGGCACTGAAGCTTTCTTT. Protein sequence: CASRPGTGGSSGTEAFF.

This clone qualifies as medium-sized (0.01 to 0.1%). The genes are TRBV6-5 and TRBJ2-7; TRBD1 is a possible D gene (6 bases). Germline V gives CDR1 MNHEY, CDR2 SVGAGI. V was pared by 2 bases and J by 3 bases, with 11 bases between. The CDR3 contains 14 residues. The CDR3 loop is CASSYGDKGYEQYF. The DNA of the CDR3 is TGTGCCAGCAGTTACGGGGACAAGGGCTACGAGCAGTACTTC.

This rearrangement joins TRBV27 to TRBJ2-7; TRBD2 matches 7 bases. CDR1 is MNHEY and CDR2 is SMNVEV in the germline V gene (reference sequence). The CDR3 extends over 15 amino acids. The ends lost 6 bases at V and 2 bases at J; junction bases unmatched: 10. The DNA of the CDR3 is TGTGCCAGCAGCCGGCTAGCGGTTATTGCCTACGAGCAGTACTTC. Amino acid sequence: CASSRLAVIAYEQYF.

For this clone: A read error may produce the germline difference seen at one junction end. The rearrangement joins TRBV28 to TRBJ2-2; D unclear. Germline V lookup: CDR1 MDHEN, CDR2 SYDVKM. The CDR3 sequence is 15 residues long. The CDR3 DNA follows: TGTGCCGGCAGTTTTCGTAGAATGAACACCGGGGAGCTGTTTTTT. Its translation: CAGSFRRMNTGELFF. Drawing the rest from reference TRBV28 and TRBJ2-2, the complete variable domain is DVKVTQSSRYLVKRTGEKVFLECVQDMDHENMFWYRQDPGLGLRLIYFSYDVKMKEKGDIPEGYSVSREKKERFSLILESASTNQTSMYLCAGSFRRMNTGELFFGEGSRLTVL.